These 25 T cell receptor beta chains share one sample of origin, sequenced in a study of blood T cell repertoires in COVID-19 (TCRdb year 2020). Libraries were prepared through the immunoSEQ multiplex PCR assay. This is the immuneACCESS table as TCRdb keeps it, with only in-frame sequences that have V and J called. A part of the clones is gone; compared with another copy, unresolved V genes explain less than half, and the rest is unexplained. The sample data list more than 65,000 clones, and about four fifths of these were observed just once. Clones ranked in the top ten supply 30% to 45% of the sample. Sequenced input: peripheral blood. The receptors stem from a woman in her sixties or seventies with acute or convalescent COVID-19.

This chain links TRBV12-3 or TRBV12-4 with TRBJ2-1; D call uncertain. The CDR3 spans 12 residues. The V end lost 8 bases, the J end lost 3 bases, and 8 bases lay between the germline ends. CDR3 residues: CASGRGYNEQFF. CDR3 in DNA: TGTGCCAGCGGTAGAGGCTACAATGAGCAGTTCTTC.

V and J are TRBV7-2 and TRBJ2-7; TRBD1 matches at 8 bases. The CDR3 has 15 residues. Losses at the gene ends were 1 base for V and 5 bases for J; bases not matched to a gene: 7. Germline loops: CDR1 SGHTA, CDR2 FQGNSA. CDR3 in DNA: TGTGCCAGCAGCTTAGAGACAGGGGTCCTGAACGAGCAGTACTTC. Translation: CASSLETGVLNEQYF.

The chain links TRBV30 to TRBJ2-7, with 9 positions matching TRBD2. The CDR3 covers 15 residues. CDR1 is GTSNPN, CDR2 SVGIG, per germline (reference sequence). V shed 1 base, J shed 6 bases, and the junction held 10 bases outside the gene matches. The CDR3 DNA sequence: TGTGCCTGGAGTGGCTATAGCGGGAGTCTCTTCGAGCAGTACTTC. It encodes CAWSGYSGSLFEQYF.

The J gene is TRBJ1-4, the V gene TRBV5-1, with D uncertain. The germline gives CDR1 SGHRS, CDR2 YFSETQ. CDR3 length: 13 residues. V was trimmed by 3 bases and J by 6 bases, leaving 9 bases between them. The CDR3: CASSSLNDEKLFF. The CDR3 DNA follows: TGCGCCAGCAGCTCACTGAATGATGAAAAACTGTTTTTT.

The CDR3 DNA reads TGTGCCAGCTCACCCGACAGGGGTTATGGCTACACCTTC. Protein product: CASSPDRGYGYTF. The chain carries TRBV18 and TRBJ1-2; TRBD1 matches at 8 bases. The CDR3 runs 13 residues. V was clipped by 3 bases and J by 5 bases; unmatched bases: 2. Germline V gene lookup returns CDR1 KGHSH and CDR2 LQKENI.

This chain connects TRBV5-1 to TRBJ2-5; perhaps TRBD2 as D (6 bases). CDR3 length equals 14 residues. With 3 bases removed from V and 5 bases from J, the gap between germline ends came to 14 bases. In germline, CDR1 is SGHRS, CDR2 YFSETQ. The DNA of the CDR3 is TGCGCCAGCAGCTCGGGACTCCTAGGGGAGACCCAGTACTTC. Its translation is CASSSGLLGETQYF. Variable domain in full (rest from reference TRBV5-1 and TRBJ2-5): KAGVTQTPRYLIKTRGQQVTLSCSPISGHRSVSWYQQTPGQGLQFLFEYFSETQRNKGNFPGRFSGRQFSNSRSEMNVSTLELGDSALYLCASSSGLLGETQYFGPGTRLLVL.

This clone turned up a few times. The chain recombines TRBV20-1 with TRBJ2-7; D perhaps matches TRBD1 (5 bases). CDR3 length equals 11 residues. V gave up 6 bases and J gave up 7 bases, with 13 bases separating them. In germline, CDR1 is DFQATT, CDR2 SNEGSKA (reference sequence). The CDR3 region is CSAGADWEQYF. CDR3 sequence (DNA): TGCAGTGCAGGGGCCGACTGGGAGCAGTACTTC.

The V gene is TRBV11-2, the J gene TRBJ2-2, with D possibly TRBD2 on 5 matching bases. Deletions cut 5 bases from V and 9 bases from J, with 10 bases between. The germline gives CDR1 SGHAT, CDR2 FQNNGV. The CDR3 sequence is 12 residues long. DNA for the CDR3: TGTGCCAGCAGCGCTTCGGGAAGGGAGCTGTTTTTT. Translated, it gives CASSASGRELFF.

The V gene is TRBV7-9, the J gene TRBJ1-1, with TRBD1 matching 8 bases. Germline trimming cut 10 bases from V and 0 bases from J; bases unmatched to any gene: 4. The V gene's germline CDR1 is SEHNR and CDR2 FQNEAQ (reference sequence). CDR3 length: 13 residues. CDR3: CATGQGLNTEAFF. The CDR3 nucleotides read TGTGCCACTGGACAGGGTCTGAACACTGAAGCTTTCTTT.

This chain uses TRBV27 with TRBJ1-4; 11 nucleotides agree with TRBD1. The J segment lost 6 bases and the V segment lost 5 bases, leaving 8 bases of the junction unmatched. The CDR3 sequence is 16 residues long. The germline gives CDR1 MNHEY, CDR2 SMNVEV (reference sequence). The CDR3 region is CASSTRTGGADEKLFF. The CDR3 DNA reads TGTGCCAGCAGTACCCGGACAGGGGGCGCAGATGAAAAACTGTTTTTT.

This clone was detected once. This chain uses TRBV14 with TRBJ2-3; TRBD1 aligns across 9 bases. After removal of 4 bases from V and 6 bases from J, the junction contained 11 bases not matched to a gene. In germline, CDR1 is SGHDN, CDR2 FVKESK. The CDR3 has 16 residues. CDR3 bases: TGTGCCAGCAGCCCACGGGACAGGGAGGTTGGGGATACGCAGTATTTT. It yields the protein CASSPRDREVGDTQYF.

The chain uses TRBV2 and TRBJ2-1, with D tentatively TRBD1 (6 bases). Germline lookup yields CDR1 SNHLY and CDR2 FYNNEI. There are 13 residues in the CDR3. The V end was cut by 6 bases, the J end by 8 bases, with 14 bases between. In DNA form, the CDR3 reads TGTGCCAGCAGGGTACAGGGTTACGATGAGCAGTTCTTC. Residues: CASRVQGYDEQFF.

The chain has TRBV5-5 and TRBJ1-1; 11 nucleotides line up with TRBD1. CDR1 is SGHKS, CDR2 YYEKEE, per germline (reference sequence). V lost 3 bases, J lost 4 bases, and 8 bases stayed unmatched. The CDR3 has 16 residues. CDR3 sequence (DNA): TGTGCCAGCAGCTCAGCCCTCGGGACAGGGGGCACTGAAGCTTTCTTT. Protein: CASSSALGTGGTEAFF.

The J gene is TRBJ2-2, the V gene TRBV9; TRBD2 agrees at 8 bases. The junction had 11 bases not matched to a gene; V was cut back by 0 bases and J by 4 bases. Germline CDR1 reads SGDLS; CDR2 reads YYNGEE. This CDR3 has 18 amino acids. CDR3 sequence reads: CASSVGVGRASGTGELFF. The CDR3 nucleotides read TGTGCCAGCAGCGTAGGAGTCGGGAGGGCCTCGGGCACCGGGGAGCTGTTTTTT.

The V and J genes are TRBV13 and TRBJ2-5, with TRBD2 as a possible D gene (5 bases). Trimming removed 5 bases at V and 5 bases at J, with 18 bases between. This CDR3 region has 15 residues. Germline loops: CDR1 PRHDT, CDR2 FYEKMQ (reference sequence). CDR3 in DNA: TGTGCCAGCAGCCTCCGGGCTTGGGAGCGGGAGACCCAGTACTTC. This sequence encodes CASSLRAWERETQYF.

V usage is TRBV7-3 and J usage is TRBJ2-2, with 8 bases lining up with TRBD2. The CDR3 spans 16 residues. Trimming took 5 bases from V and 5 from J; bases not matched to a gene: 10. CDR1 SGHTA and CDR2 FQGTGA come from the germline V gene. The DNA of the CDR3 is TGTGCCAGCAGCCCCAGCGGGGGCCTCCCGACCGGGGAGCTGTTTTTT. Encoded protein: CASSPSGGLPTGELFF.

J is TRBJ2-7 and V is TRBV7-2; D remains ambiguous. Germline CDR1 is SGHTA and CDR2 is FQGNSA. This CDR3 comprises 14 residues. V dropped 2 bases and J dropped 1 base, with 9 bases sitting between them. DNA of the CDR3: TGTGCCAGCAGCTTACTAGAGTGGTCCTACGAGCAGTACTTC. Its protein is CASSLLEWSYEQYF. Drawing the rest from reference TRBV7-2 and TRBJ2-7, the complete variable domain is GAGVSQSPSNKVTEKGKDVELRCDPISGHTALYWYRQSLGQGLEFLIYFQGNSAPDKSGLPSDRFSAERTGGSVSTLTIQRTQQEDSAVYLCASSLLEWSYEQYFGPGTRLTVT.

This rearrangement joins TRBV5-1 to TRBJ2-5, with TRBD1 matching over 11 bases. V lost 1 base, J lost 2 bases, and 4 bases stayed unmatched. The CDR3 is 16 residues long. Germline assignment: CDR1 SGHRS and CDR2 YFSETQ. The CDR3 is CASSLSGTGGQETQYF. The CDR3, as DNA: TGCGCCAGCAGCTTGTCCGGGACAGGGGGACAAGAGACCCAGTACTTC.

The chain couples TRBV5-6 to TRBJ2-1; no clear D. Germline V CDR1 and CDR2: SGHDT, YYEEEE. Deletions cut 4 bases from V and 2 bases from J, with 13 bases between. The CDR3 covers 15 residues. The chain's CDR3 is CASSHSGIPYNEQFF. CDR3 DNA sequence: TGTGCCAGCAGCCACTCGGGTATCCCCTACAATGAGCAGTTCTTC.

The chain recombines TRBV7-9 with TRBJ2-1, with 7 bases lining up with TRBD2. The CDR3 loop spans 15 amino acids. V dropped 5 bases and J dropped 9; count of bases not matched to a gene: 13. Germline-derived CDR1 and CDR2 are SEHNR and FQNEAQ (reference sequence). CDR3 residues: CASSPRGRAHSEQFF. The CDR3 coding sequence is TGTGCCAGCAGCCCCCGGGGGAGGGCCCACAGTGAGCAGTTCTTC.

This clone turned up a few times. The chain carries TRBV6-1 and TRBJ1-1; D call uncertain. This CDR3 has 13 residues. The germline V gene has CDR1 MNHNS and CDR2 SASEGT. V was pared by 3 bases and J by 5 bases, with 10 bases between. CDR3 loop: CASSEATWTEAFF. The CDR3 nucleotides read TGTGCCAGCAGTGAGGCAACATGGACTGAAGCTTTCTTT.

About this clone: At one end, the junction sequence differs from germline, possibly due to a read error. The V and J genes are TRBV6-1 and TRBJ1-4; TRBD1 is a possible D gene (6 bases). The germline V gene has CDR1 MNHNS and CDR2 SASEGT. There are 14 residues in the CDR3. CDR3 loop: CASREGTLNEKLFF. The CDR3 region has the DNA TGTGCCAGCAGGGAAGGGACACTGAATGAAAAACTGTTTTTT.

V usage is TRBV12-3 or TRBV12-4 and J usage is TRBJ1-5; 7 bases map to TRBD1. Trimming removed 5 bases from V and 7 bases from J; junction bases left unmatched: 5. The CDR3 covers 13 residues. The CDR3 region has the DNA TGTGCCAGCAGTCAGGGGGTTTGGCAGCCCCAGCATTTT. Encoded protein: CASSQGVWQPQHF.

This clone was observed a handful of times. This chain links TRBV6-1 with TRBJ2-1; the D gene is possibly TRBD1 (5 bases). V was cut by 1 base and J by 4 bases, with 11 bases left in between. The V gene's germline CDR1 is MNHNS and CDR2 SASEGT. This CDR3 is 15 amino acids long. CDR3 DNA sequence: TGTGCCAGCAGTGAAGGTCCCGACAGTTACAATGAGCAGTTCTTC. Protein sequence: CASSEGPDSYNEQFF.

This chain uses TRBV27 with TRBJ2-1; 7 bases fit TRBD1. The CDR3 is made up of 17 amino acids. V gave up 2 bases and J gave up 2 bases; unmatched junction bases: 9. Germline V CDR1 and CDR2: MNHEY, SMNVEV (reference sequence). For the CDR3, the DNA is TGTGCCAGCAGTTTAAGTTTTTGGGACAGCACCTACAATGAGCAGTTCTTC. This translates into CASSLSFWDSTYNEQFF.